This TCR beta chain originates from a study of T cells in localized non-small cell lung cancer. Findings of the study overall: Greater T cell density in blood accompanied longer overall survival. Uninvolved nearby lung showed the greatest T cell clonality, exceeding that found in tumor. Sequencing, confined to only one tumor region, leaves heterogeneity possible.

Germline V gene lookup returns CDR1 SGHTA and CDR2 FQGTGA. This CDR3 region has 15 residues. V gave up 5 bases and J gave up 3 bases; unmatched junction bases: 5. Method: immunoSEQ multiplex PCR; TCRdb's copy keeps in-frame clones and lacks some. The sample includes tens of thousands of clones, about 87% of them seen just once. Notes on this clone: Antigen specificity is unknown.

V and J are TRBV7-3 and TRBJ2-1, with 9 bases identical to TRBD2. The sequence derives from a man between 40 and 70 years old with stage I squamous cell lung carcinoma. The sequencing here drew on peripheral blood, taken before any cancer treatment. CDR3 bases: TGTGCCAGCAGCATTAGCGGGAGCGTCTACAATGAGCAGTTCTTC. It codes for CASSISGSVYNEQFF.